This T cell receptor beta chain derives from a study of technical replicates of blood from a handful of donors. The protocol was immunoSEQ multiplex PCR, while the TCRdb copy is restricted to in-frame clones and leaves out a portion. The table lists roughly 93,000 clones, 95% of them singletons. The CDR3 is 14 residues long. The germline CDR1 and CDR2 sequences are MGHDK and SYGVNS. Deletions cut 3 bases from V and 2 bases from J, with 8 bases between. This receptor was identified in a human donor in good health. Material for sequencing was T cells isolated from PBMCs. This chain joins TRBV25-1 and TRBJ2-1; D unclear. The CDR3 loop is CASSDHRAYNEQFF. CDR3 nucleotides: TGTGCCAGCAGTGATCACAGAGCCTACAATGAGCAGTTCTTC. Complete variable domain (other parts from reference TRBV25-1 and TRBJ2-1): EADIYQTPRYLVIGTGKKITLECSQTMGHDKMYWYQQDPGMELHLIHYSYGVNSTEKGDLSSESTVSRIRTEHFPLTLESARPSHTSQYLCASSDHRAYNEQFFGPGTRLTVL.